The present T cell receptor beta chain was sequenced within a study of cytomegalovirus exposure and HLA in healthy donors. The PCR used 60 Vbeta and 13 Jbeta primers. Only in-frame clones appear in the TCRdb table, and some are missing; sequencing was by immunoSEQ multiplex PCR. The repertoire holds about 120,000 clones, with around 62% as singletons. Study-wide points: Later analysis identified several of the most significant clusters that appeared linked to common viral pathogens. Usually a TCR sequence was rare, but some public TCRs were found in many donors. Differences between HLA loci emerged in a later analysis of TCR association rates, with DRB1 most and HLA-C fewest. Analyses of presence and absence presupposed an approximately uniform sequencing depth across donors.

CDR1 is LNHDA, CDR2 SQIVND, per germline (reference sequence). There are 15 residues in the CDR3. J lost 5 bases, V lost 3 bases, and 6 bases had no gene match. A word on this clone: Antigen specificity is unknown.

The TCR originated in a woman aged 40 to 50 in good health and CMV-seropositive. The rearrangement uses TRBV19 and TRBJ2-7; TRBD1 matches 11 bases. Sequencing input: PBMCs. Here the CDR3 DNA reads TGTGCCAGTAGTATTCGGACAGGGGGCTGGGACGAGCAGTACTTC. Amino acids: CASSIRTGGWDEQYF.